The 20 T cell receptor beta chains in this list originate from one sample, sequenced in a study of cytomegalovirus exposure and HLA in healthy donors. The PCR employed 60 Vbeta primers together with 13 Jbeta primers. Profiling relied on immunoSEQ multiplex PCR, and the TCRdb table lists in-frame clones only, not all of them. The sample lists 95,000 to 150,000 clones; about 80% were seen once. Sequencing was performed on PBMCs. Receptors originate from a man aged 40-49 years in good health and CMV-seronegative.

CDR3 protein: CASSQEYSGLAGSDTQYF. The CDR3, as DNA: TGTGCCAGCAGCCAAGAATATTCTGGTCTAGCGGGGTCAGATACGCAGTATTTT. This chain connects TRBV4-2 to TRBJ2-3, with TRBD2 identical over 9 bases. Germline CDR1 reads LGHNA; CDR2 reads YNFKEQ. V lost 0 bases, J lost 4 bases, and 11 bases stayed unmatched. The CDR3 loop spans 18 amino acids.

The chain couples TRBV7-2 to TRBJ1-2; 8 positions agree with TRBD1. The CDR3 is 15 residues long. The V gene's germline CDR1 is SGHTA and CDR2 FQGNSA. Trimming took 4 bases from V and 1 from J; bases not matched to a gene: 5. The CDR3 DNA is TGTGCCAGCAGCTCAGGACAGGGATATAACTATGGCTACACCTTC. It translates to CASSSGQGYNYGYTF. Complete variable domain (other parts from reference TRBV7-2 and TRBJ1-2): GAGVSQSPSNKVTEKGKDVELRCDPISGHTALYWYRQSLGQGLEFLIYFQGNSAPDKSGLPSDRFSAERTGGSVSTLTIQRTQQEDSAVYLCASSSGQGYNYGYTFGSGTRLTVV.

The rearrangement joins TRBV30 to TRBJ2-5; 8 nucleotides align to TRBD1. V dropped 5 bases and J dropped 5; count of bases not matched to a gene: 7. CDR3 size: 13 residues. Germline CDR1 reads GTSNPN; CDR2 reads SVGIG (reference sequence). The CDR3 sequence is CAWARTGMETQYF. The CDR3 region has the DNA TGTGCCTGGGCCAGGACAGGGATGGAGACCCAGTACTTC.

V and J are TRBV28 and TRBJ1-2; TRBD1 agrees at 8 bases. The CDR3 consists of 15 residues. V shed 5 bases and J 4 bases; nucleotides not matched to a gene: 9. Germline assignment: CDR1 MDHEN and CDR2 SYDVKM. This CDR3 is CASSAPGTGVYGYTF. The DNA for the CDR3 is TGTGCCAGCAGTGCCCCCGGGACAGGAGTCTATGGCTACACCTTC.

The gene calls are TRBV18 and TRBJ1-5; weak D call: TRBD1 (6 bases). V was trimmed by 8 bases and J by 0 bases, leaving 14 bases between them. The length of the CDR3 is 15 residues. Germline lookup yields CDR1 KGHSH and CDR2 LQKENI. The CDR3 reads CASREQGHSNQPQHF. CDR3 DNA: TGTGCCAGCCGAGAACAGGGCCATAGCAATCAGCCCCAGCATTTT.

The chain recombines TRBV9 with TRBJ2-3; no reliable D call. Between the trimmed V and J ends, which lost 2 bases and 2 bases, there was a span of 6 bases. Per the germline V gene, CDR1 is SGDLS and CDR2 is YYNGEE. The CDR3 length is 13 residues. In nucleotides, the CDR3 is TGTGCCAGCAGCGTTTTTCTCACAGATACGCAGTATTTT. Encoded protein: CASSVFLTDTQYF.

The rearrangement joins TRBV27 to TRBJ2-7, with 10 nucleotides matching TRBD1. The CDR3 runs to 14 residues. Germline V gene sequence: CDR1 MNHEY, CDR2 SMNVEV (reference sequence). J gave up 3 bases and V 6 bases, and 5 bases lay outside the gene matches. DNA for the CDR3: TGTGCCAGCAGACCCGGGACAGGGGACTACGAGCAGTACTTC. Its protein product is CASRPGTGDYEQYF.

Of note for this clone: One junction end disagrees with the germline gene, perhaps due to a read error. The chain carries TRBV20-1 and TRBJ2-7; 7 bases line up with TRBD1. This CDR3 comprises 11 residues. Germline V gene data show CDR1 as DFQATT and CDR2 as SNEGSKA (reference sequence). CDR3 sequence reads: CSAGTEYERYF. The CDR3 bases are TGCAGTGCTGGGACAGAATACGAGCGGTACTTC.

The sample holds a few counts of this clone. The chain has TRBV12-5 and TRBJ2-1; 11 nucleotides align to TRBD2. CDR3 length: 16 amino acids. The junction had 8 bases not matched to a gene; V was cut back by 3 bases and J by 7 bases. CDR1 and CDR2 (germline): LGHNT, FRNRAP. In nucleotides, the CDR3 is TGTGCTAGTGGTTTAACTAGCGGGGGCCTGGGAAATGAGCAGTTCTTC. This encodes CASGLTSGGLGNEQFF.

The chain is built from TRBV27 and TRBJ2-7; TRBD1 matches 7 bases. This CDR3 has 13 amino acids. CDR1 is MNHEY, CDR2 SMNVEV, per germline (reference sequence). The junction had 6 bases not matched to a gene; V was cut back by 4 bases and J by 6 bases. The CDR3 reads CASSSTGIGEQYF. Written as DNA, the CDR3 is TGTGCCAGCAGTTCGACAGGGATCGGCGAGCAGTACTTC.

The chain recombines TRBV18 with TRBJ1-1; no reliable D call. V was cut by 2 bases and J by 2 bases, with 9 bases left in between. The CDR3 sequence is 14 residues long. The V gene's germline CDR1 is KGHSH and CDR2 LQKENI. The CDR3 sequence is CASSPAGINTEAFF. The CDR3 nucleotides read TGTGCCAGCTCACCAGCGGGGATTAACACTGAAGCTTTCTTT.

This chain connects TRBV29-1 to TRBJ2-7; no clear D. The CDR3 spans 12 residues. Trimming shortened V by 1 base and J by 7 bases, and 11 bases separated the two germline ends. Germline loops: CDR1 SQVTM, CDR2 ANQGSEA. DNA of the CDR3: TGCAGCGTTGAAGGGGTAAGCGAGGAGCAGTACTTC. It specifies CSVEGVSEEQYF.

This chain links TRBV10-3 with TRBJ1-2, with D unresolved. V dropped 3 bases and J dropped 13 bases, with 12 bases sitting between them. CDR3 length: 11 amino acids. Germline CDR1 and CDR2: ENHRY and SYGVKD. The CDR3 sequence is CAISDGPGCTF. DNA of the CDR3: TGTGCCATCAGTGATGGGCCTGGTTGCACCTTC.

This clone has just one count. This chain connects TRBV15 to TRBJ1-5, with 8 bases lining up with TRBD1. CDR1 and CDR2 (germline): LNHNV, YYDKDF (reference sequence). The CDR3 has 17 amino acids. The ends lost 1 base at V and 9 bases at J; junction bases unmatched: 14. This chain's CDR3 is CATSRGGGVGDRRPQHF. The CDR3 DNA follows: TGTGCCACCAGCAGAGGGGGGGGTGTGGGGGACAGGAGGCCCCAGCATTTT.

The V and J genes are TRBV2 and TRBJ2-1, with D perhaps TRBD1 (6 bases). This CDR3 is 16 amino acids long. CDR1 is SNHLY, CDR2 FYNNEI, per germline. V lost 3 bases and J lost 6, with 18 bases in between. As DNA, the CDR3 is TGTGCCAGCAGTGAGGGGACATTCACGGTGGGCAATGAGCAGTTCTTC. Protein: CASSEGTFTVGNEQFF.

The genes are TRBV6-6 and TRBJ2-1; D perhaps matches TRBD1 (5 bases). V shed 4 bases and J shed 2 bases, with 9 bases lying between them. The length of the CDR3 is 14 residues. CDR1 is MNHNY and CDR2 is SVGAGI in the germline V gene (reference sequence). The CDR3 DNA reads as TGTGCCAGCAGTTTGGGGCAGACCTACAATGAGCAGTTCTTC. Translated, it gives CASSLGQTYNEQFF.

This clone was detected only a few times. This chain uses TRBV5-1 with TRBJ2-1; tentative D call: TRBD1 (5 bases). The CDR3 extends over 17 amino acids. The germline V gene has CDR1 SGHRS and CDR2 YFSETQ. The V end was cut by 0 bases, the J end by 1 base, with 14 bases between. The CDR3 reads CASSLESGAGSYNEQFF. CDR3 DNA: TGCGCCAGCAGCTTGGAGTCTGGGGCAGGATCCTACAATGAGCAGTTCTTC.

In this sample, this clone turned up a few times. The chain couples TRBV4-2 to TRBJ2-7; possible D gene TRBD1, 5 bases. The V end was cut by 1 base, the J end by 0 bases, with 19 bases between. The germline V gene encodes CDR1 LGHNA and CDR2 YNFKEQ. The CDR3 is made up of 18 amino acids. CDR3 protein: CASSQARMQGLGSYEQYF. Written as DNA, the CDR3 is TGTGCCAGCAGCCAAGCGAGAATGCAGGGCCTTGGCTCCTACGAGCAGTACTTC.

This chain joins TRBV6-1 and TRBJ1-3; D not certain. CDR1 and CDR2 from the germline V gene are MNHNS and SASEGT. V lost 4 bases and J lost 2, with 6 bases in between. The CDR3 consists of 13 residues. The CDR3 here is CASSVSAGNTIYF. In nucleotides, the CDR3 is TGTGCCAGCAGTGTATCGGCTGGAAACACCATATATTTT.

This sequence joins TRBV7-2 and TRBJ1-2; 8 nucleotides agree with TRBD1. From germline, CDR1 is SGHTA and CDR2 FQGNSA. This CDR3 has 13 residues. Germline trimming cut 3 bases from V and 6 bases from J; bases unmatched to any gene: 3. CDR3 DNA: TGTGCCAGCAGCTTGACAGGGGAAAATGGCTACACCTTC. Protein product: CASSLTGENGYTF.